This T cell receptor (beta chain) was identified in a study of blood T cell repertoires in COVID-19. Using immunoSEQ multiplex PCR, the repertoire was profiled, and TCRdb retains in-frame clones only, with some absent. The sample consists of 250,000 to 300,000 clones, approximately 90% of them appearing once. The germline V gene has CDR1 SGHRS and CDR2 YFSETQ. Deletions cut 0 bases from V and 6 bases from J, with 10 bases between. The CDR3 length is 14 residues. This sequence joins TRBV5-1 and TRBJ1-5; no firm D call. The source of this sequence is a woman in her 40s with acute COVID-19. Sequenced: PBMCs or T cells enriched from blood (not recorded which). The CDR3: CASSLVAGTQPQHF. DNA of the CDR3: TGCGCCAGCAGCTTGGTTGCGGGAACTCAGCCCCAGCATTTT.